This TCR beta chain was documented in a study of control samples from healthy donors and cancer patients. Looked up from germline, CDR1 is LNHDA and CDR2 is SQIVND (reference sequence). V lost 1 base to trimming and J lost 3 bases, with 9 bases between them. CDR3 length: 14 residues. The protocol was immunoSEQ multiplex PCR, while the TCRdb copy is restricted to in-frame clones and leaves out a portion. The table has 400,000 to 500,000 clones, approximately 92% seen once. Sequenced: PBMCs. The chain is built from TRBV19 and TRBJ1-2; D gene unclear. The receptor's source is a man in his forties with head and neck cancer. The CDR3 sequence is CASSIGLSDYGYTF. CDR3 DNA: TGTGCCAGTAGTATAGGGTTATCGGACTATGGCTACACCTTC.